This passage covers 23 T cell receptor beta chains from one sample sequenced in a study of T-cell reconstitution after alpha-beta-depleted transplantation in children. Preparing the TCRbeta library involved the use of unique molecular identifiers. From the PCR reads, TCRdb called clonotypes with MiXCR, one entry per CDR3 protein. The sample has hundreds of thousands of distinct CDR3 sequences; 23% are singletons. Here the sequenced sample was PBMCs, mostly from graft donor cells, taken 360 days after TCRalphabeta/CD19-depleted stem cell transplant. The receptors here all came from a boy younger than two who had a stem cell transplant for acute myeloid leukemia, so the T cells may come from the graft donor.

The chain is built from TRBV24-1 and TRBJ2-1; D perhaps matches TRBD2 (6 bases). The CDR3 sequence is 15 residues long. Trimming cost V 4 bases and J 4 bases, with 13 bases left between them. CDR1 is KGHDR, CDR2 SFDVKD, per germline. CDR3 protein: CATSDSRTTYNEQFF. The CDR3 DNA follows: TGTGCCACCAGTGACTCCCGGACTACTTACAATGAGCAGTTCTTC.

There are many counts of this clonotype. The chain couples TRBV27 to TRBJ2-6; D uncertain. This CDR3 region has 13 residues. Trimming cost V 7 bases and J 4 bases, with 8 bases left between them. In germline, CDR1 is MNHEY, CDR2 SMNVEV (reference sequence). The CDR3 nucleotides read TGTGCCAGCACTCGGTCGGGGGCCAACGTCCTGACTTTC. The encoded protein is CASTRSGANVLTF. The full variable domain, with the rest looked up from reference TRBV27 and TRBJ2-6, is EAQVTQNPRYLITVTGKKLTVTCSQNMNHEYMSWYRQDPGLGLRQIYYSMNVEVTDKGDVPEGYKVSRKEKRNFPLILESPSPNQTSLYFCASTRSGANVLTFGAGSRLTVL.

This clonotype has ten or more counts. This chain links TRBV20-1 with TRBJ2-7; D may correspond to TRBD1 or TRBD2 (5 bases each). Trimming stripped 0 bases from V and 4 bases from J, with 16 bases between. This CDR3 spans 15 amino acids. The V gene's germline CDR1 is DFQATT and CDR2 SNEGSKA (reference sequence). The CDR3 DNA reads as TGCAGTGCTAGAGATCTTAGGGGACCAGGGTACGAGCAGTACGTC. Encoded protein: CSARDLRGPGYEQYV.

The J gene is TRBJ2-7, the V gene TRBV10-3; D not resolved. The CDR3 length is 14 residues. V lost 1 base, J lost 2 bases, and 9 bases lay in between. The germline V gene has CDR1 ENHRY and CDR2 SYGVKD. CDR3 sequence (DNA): TGTGCCATCAGTGAGTATGGACGTACCTACGAGCAGTACTTC. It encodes CAISEYGRTYEQYF.

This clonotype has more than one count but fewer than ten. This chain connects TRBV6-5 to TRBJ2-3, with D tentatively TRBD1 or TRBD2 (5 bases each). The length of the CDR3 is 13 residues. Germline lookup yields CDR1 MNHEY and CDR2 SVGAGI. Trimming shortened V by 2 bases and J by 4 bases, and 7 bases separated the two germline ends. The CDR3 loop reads CASSYGGSDTQYF. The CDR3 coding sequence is TGTGCCAGCAGTTACGGGGGTTCAGATACGCAGTATTTT.

The CDR3 nucleotides are TGTGCCACCAGCAGAGATCTAGCGGGGGGGATGGCTGGGGCCGGGGAGCTGTTTTTT. This encodes CATSRDLAGGMAGAGELFF. V gene TRBV15 combines with J gene TRBJ2-2; 12 positions agree with TRBD2. The CDR3 length is 19 residues. Germline CDR1 is LNHNV and CDR2 is YYDKDF (reference sequence). Unmatched junction bases numbered 11, after V lost 0 bases and J lost 6 bases.

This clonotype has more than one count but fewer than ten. CDR3 region: CASSFQESSGANVLTF. The CDR3 coding sequence is TGTGCCAGCAGCTTCCAGGAGAGCTCTGGGGCCAACGTCCTGACTTTC. This rearrangement joins TRBV7-8 to TRBJ2-6; D uncertain. V dropped 3 bases and J dropped 0 bases, with 9 bases sitting between them. Germline-derived CDR1 and CDR2 are SGHVS and FQNEAQ. This CDR3 is 16 amino acids long.

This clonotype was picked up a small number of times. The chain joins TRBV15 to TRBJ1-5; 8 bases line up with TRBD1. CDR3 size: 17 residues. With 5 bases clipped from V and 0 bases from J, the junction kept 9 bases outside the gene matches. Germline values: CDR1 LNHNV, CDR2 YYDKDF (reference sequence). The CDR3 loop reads CATSGQGGPYSNQPQHF. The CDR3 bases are TGTGCCACCAGCGGACAGGGAGGGCCATATAGCAATCAGCCCCAGCATTTT.

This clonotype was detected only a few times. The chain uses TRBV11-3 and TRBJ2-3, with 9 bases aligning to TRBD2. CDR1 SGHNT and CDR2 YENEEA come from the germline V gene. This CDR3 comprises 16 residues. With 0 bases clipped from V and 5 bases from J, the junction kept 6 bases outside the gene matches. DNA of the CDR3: TGTGCCAGCAGCTTAGATAAAGTAGCGGGGGAAGATACGCAGTATTTT. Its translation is CASSLDKVAGEDTQYF.

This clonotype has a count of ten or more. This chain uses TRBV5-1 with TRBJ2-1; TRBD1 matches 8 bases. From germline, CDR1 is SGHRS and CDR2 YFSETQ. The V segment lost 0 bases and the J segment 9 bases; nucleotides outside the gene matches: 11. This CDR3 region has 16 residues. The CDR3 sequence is CASSLALGQGVGEQFF. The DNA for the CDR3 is TGCGCCAGCAGCTTGGCTCTTGGACAGGGAGTGGGTGAGCAGTTCTTC. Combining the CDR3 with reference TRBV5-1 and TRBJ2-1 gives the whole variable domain KAGVTQTPRYLIKTRGQQVTLSCSPISGHRSVSWYQQTPGQGLQFLFEYFSETQRNKGNFPGRFSGRQFSNSRSEMNVSTLELGDSALYLCASSLALGQGVGEQFFGPGTRLTVL.

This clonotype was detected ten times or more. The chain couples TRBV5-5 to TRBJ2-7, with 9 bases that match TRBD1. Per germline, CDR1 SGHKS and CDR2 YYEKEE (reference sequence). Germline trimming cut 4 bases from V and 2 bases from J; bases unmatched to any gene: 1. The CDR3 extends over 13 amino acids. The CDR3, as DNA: TGTGCCAGCAGCCGGGACAGGGCCTACGAGCAGTACGTC. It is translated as CASSRDRAYEQYV.

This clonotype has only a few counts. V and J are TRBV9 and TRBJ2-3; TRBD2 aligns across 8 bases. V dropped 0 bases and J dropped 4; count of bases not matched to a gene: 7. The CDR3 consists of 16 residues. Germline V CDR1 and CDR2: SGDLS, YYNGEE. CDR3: CASSVAGGLGADTQYF. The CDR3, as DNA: TGTGCCAGCAGCGTAGCGGGGGGGCTAGGGGCAGATACGCAGTATTTT.

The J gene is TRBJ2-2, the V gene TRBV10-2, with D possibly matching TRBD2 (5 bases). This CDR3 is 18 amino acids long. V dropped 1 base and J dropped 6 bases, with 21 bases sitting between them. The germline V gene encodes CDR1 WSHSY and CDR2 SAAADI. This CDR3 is CASSEFGVGPTRAGELFF. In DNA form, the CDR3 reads TGCGCCAGCAGTGAGTTTGGGGTGGGTCCTACGAGGGCCGGGGAGCTGTTTTTT.

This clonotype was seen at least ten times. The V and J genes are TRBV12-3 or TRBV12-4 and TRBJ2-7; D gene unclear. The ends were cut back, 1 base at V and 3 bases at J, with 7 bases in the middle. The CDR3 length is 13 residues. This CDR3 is CASSLGSDYEQYV. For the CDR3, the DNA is TGTGCCAGCAGTTTAGGATCAGACTACGAGCAGTACGTC.

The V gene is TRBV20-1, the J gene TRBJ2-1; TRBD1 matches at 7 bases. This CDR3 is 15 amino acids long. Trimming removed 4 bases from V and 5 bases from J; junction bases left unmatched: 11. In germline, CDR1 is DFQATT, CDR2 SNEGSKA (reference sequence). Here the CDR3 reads CSATSDRAFHNEQFF. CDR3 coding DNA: TGCAGTGCTACTTCCGACAGGGCCTTTCACAATGAGCAGTTCTTC.

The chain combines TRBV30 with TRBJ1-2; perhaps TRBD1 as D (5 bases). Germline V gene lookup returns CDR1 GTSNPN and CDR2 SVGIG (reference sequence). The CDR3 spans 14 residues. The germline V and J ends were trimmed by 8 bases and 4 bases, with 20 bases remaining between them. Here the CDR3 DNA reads TGTGCCCGGTTTGGGGCGTCACTCCCCTATGGCTACACCTTC. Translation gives CARFGASLPYGYTF.

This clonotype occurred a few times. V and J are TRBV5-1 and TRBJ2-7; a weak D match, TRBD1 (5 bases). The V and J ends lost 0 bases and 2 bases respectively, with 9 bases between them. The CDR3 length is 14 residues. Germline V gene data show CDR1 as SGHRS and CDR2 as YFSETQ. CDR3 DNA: TGCGCCAGCAGCTTGGTGGACACAACCTACGAGCAGTACTTC. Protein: CASSLVDTTYEQYF.

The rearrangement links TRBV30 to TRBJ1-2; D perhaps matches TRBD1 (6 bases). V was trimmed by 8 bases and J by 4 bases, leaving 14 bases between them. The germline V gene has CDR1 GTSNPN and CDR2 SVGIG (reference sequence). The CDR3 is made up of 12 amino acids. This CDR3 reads CAVQGPRYGYTF. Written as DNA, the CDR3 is TGTGCCGTACAGGGACCCCGCTATGGCTACACCTTC. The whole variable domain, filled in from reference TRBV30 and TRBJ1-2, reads SQTIHQWPATLVQPVGSPLSLECTVEGTSNPNLYWYRQAAGRGLQLLFYSVGIGQISSEVPQNLSASRPQDRQFILSSKKLLLSDSGFYLCAVQGPRYGYTFGSGTRLTVV.

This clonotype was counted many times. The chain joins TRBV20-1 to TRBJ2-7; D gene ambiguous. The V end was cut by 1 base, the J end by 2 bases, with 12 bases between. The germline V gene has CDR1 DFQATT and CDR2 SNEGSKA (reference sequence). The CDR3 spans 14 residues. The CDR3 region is CSARVPDYPYEQYV. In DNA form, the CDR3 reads TGCAGTGCTAGAGTTCCGGATTATCCCTACGAGCAGTACGTC.

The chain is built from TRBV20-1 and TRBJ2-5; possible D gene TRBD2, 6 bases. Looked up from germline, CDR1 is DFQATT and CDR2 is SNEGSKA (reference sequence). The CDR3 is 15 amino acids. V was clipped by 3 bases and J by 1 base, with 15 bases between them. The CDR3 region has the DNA TGCAGTGCTAGCCACATAGCGGATTTCCAAGAGACCCAGTACTTC. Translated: CSASHIADFQETQYF.

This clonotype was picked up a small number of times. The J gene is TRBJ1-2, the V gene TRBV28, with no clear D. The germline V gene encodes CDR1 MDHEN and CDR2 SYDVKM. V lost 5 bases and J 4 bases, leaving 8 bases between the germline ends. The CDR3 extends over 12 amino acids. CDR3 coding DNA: TGTGCCAGCAGTCCCAGCACCTATGGCTACACCTTC. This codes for CASSPSTYGYTF.

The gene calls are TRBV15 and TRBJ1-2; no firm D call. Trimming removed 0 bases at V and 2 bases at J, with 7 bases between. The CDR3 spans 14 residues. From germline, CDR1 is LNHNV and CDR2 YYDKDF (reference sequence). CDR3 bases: TGTGCCACCAGCAGAGATGAGGCAAACTATGGCTACACCTTC. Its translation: CATSRDEANYGYTF.

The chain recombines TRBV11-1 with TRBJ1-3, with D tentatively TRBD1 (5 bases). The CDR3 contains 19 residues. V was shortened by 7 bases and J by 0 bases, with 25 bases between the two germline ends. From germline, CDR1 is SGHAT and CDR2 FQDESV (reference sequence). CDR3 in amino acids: CASIDLRRWQGSSGNTIYF. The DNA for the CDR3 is TGTGCCAGCATCGACCTCAGGCGGTGGCAGGGAAGCTCTGGAAACACCATATATTTT.